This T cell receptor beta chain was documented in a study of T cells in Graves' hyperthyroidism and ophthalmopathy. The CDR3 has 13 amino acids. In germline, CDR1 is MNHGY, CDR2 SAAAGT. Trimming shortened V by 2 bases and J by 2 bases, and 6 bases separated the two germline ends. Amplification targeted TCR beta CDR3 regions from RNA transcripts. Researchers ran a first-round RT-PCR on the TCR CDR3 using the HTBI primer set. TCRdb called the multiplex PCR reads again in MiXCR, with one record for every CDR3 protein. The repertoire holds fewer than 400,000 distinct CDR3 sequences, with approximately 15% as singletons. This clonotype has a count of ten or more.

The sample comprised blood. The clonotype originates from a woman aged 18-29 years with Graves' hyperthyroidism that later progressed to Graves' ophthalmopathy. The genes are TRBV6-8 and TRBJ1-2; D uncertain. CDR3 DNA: TGTGCCAGCAGTTACGCGGGGAACTATGGCTACACCTTC. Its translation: CASSYAGNYGYTF.